This T cell receptor (beta chain) was captured in a study of CD8+CD57+ T cells in acquired aplastic anemia. Overall study context: Sorted cells (CD4+ and CD8+) yielded DNA amounts that averaged 3.2 ug. For CD4+ cells, healthy donors had an average of roughly 11 million reads. Overall study results and limits: In CD8+ cells, Simpson's diversity showed no significant difference between patients and controls. A set of twenty-nine CD8+ CDR3 sequences was shared between patients and controls, and these sequences appeared highly expressed in patients.

The CDR3 totals 11 residues. Trimming shortened V by 2 bases and J by 3 bases, and 2 bases separated the two germline ends. From germline, CDR1 is MNHEY and CDR2 SVGEGT. Profiling of TCR beta VDJ combinations and CDR3 sequences used genomic DNA as template. TCRdb analysed the reads with MiXCR anew, one entry per CDR3 protein. The sample yields about 210,000 distinct CDR3 sequences, approximately 57% seen once. This clonotype has at least ten counts. Its antigen is unknown. V usage is TRBV6-2 or TRBV6-3 and J usage is TRBJ2-7, with D unresolved. The sequenced sample consisted of sorted CD4+, CD8+, or CD8+CD57+ T cells (not recorded which) from PBMCs. The sequence was collected from a human donor in good health. CDR3 residues: CASSYNYEQYF. The DNA of the CDR3 is TGTGCCAGCAGTTACAACTACGAGCAGTACTTC.